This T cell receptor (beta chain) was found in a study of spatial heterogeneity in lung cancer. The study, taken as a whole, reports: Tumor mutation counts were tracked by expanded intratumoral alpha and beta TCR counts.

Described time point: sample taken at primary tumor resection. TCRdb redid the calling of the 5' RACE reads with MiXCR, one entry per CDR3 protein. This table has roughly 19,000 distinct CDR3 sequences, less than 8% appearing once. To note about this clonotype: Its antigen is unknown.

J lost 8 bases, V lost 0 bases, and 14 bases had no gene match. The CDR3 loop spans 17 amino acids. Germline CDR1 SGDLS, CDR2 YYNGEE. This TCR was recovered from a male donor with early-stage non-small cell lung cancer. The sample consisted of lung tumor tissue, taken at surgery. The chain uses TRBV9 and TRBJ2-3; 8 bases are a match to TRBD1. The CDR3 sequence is CASSVADAGQGGITQYF. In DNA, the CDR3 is TGTGCCAGCAGCGTAGCAGACGCCGGACAGGGAGGAATTACGCAGTATTTT.